This is a list of T cell receptor beta chains from one sample in a study of Tregs in tolerant kidney transplant recipients. Clones were read by immunoSEQ multiplex PCR, and TCRdb kept only the in-frame ones, dropping some. The table includes roughly 66,000 clones, around 90% detected once. Here the sequenced sample was CD8+ T cells from blood, taken before the transplant. Every receptor here comes from a human donor who received a combined kidney and bone marrow transplant. Both conserved end residues are part of each CDR3. Fields, in order: CDR3 DNA, CDR3 protein, CDR3 length, J gene, D gene, clone size, V gene. The D gene is left open where the match is weak. Not all rows give a size; the values are once, few, many and, for expanded clones, a class.

cdr3_nt: TGTGCCAGCAGTGTCCGAGACAGCCCGTATAGCAATCAGCCCCAGCATTTT
cdr3_aa: CASSVRDSPYSNQPQHF
cdr3_length: 17
j_call: TRBJ1-5
d_call: -
clone_size: -
v_call: TRBV6-1

cdr3_nt: TGTGCCAGCAGTAGCTTCAGGGGGTCCTACGAGCAGTACTTC
cdr3_aa: CASSSFRGSYEQYF
cdr3_length: 14
j_call: TRBJ2-7
d_call: TRBD1
clone_size: -
v_call: TRBV28

cdr3_nt: TGTGCCAGTATAGGGACTAGCGGTTACACAGATACGCAGTATTTT
cdr3_aa: CASIGTSGYTDTQYF
cdr3_length: 15
j_call: TRBJ2-3
d_call: TRBD2
clone_size: once
v_call: TRBV19

cdr3_nt: TGTGCCAGCAGCTTCGGGAACACTGAAGCTTTCTTT
cdr3_aa: CASSFGNTEAFF
cdr3_length: 12
j_call: TRBJ1-1
d_call: -
clone_size: -
v_call: TRBV7-9

cdr3_nt: TGTGCCAGCAGTTTGGGGGGCGGGGGTCCTTCCTACGAGCAGTACTTC
cdr3_aa: CASSLGGGGPSYEQYF
cdr3_length: 16
j_call: TRBJ2-7
d_call: -
clone_size: -
v_call: TRBV28

cdr3_nt: TGCGCCAGCAGCGGGGGGACAGGGAACAATGAGCAGTTCTTC
cdr3_aa: CASSGGTGNNEQFF
cdr3_length: 14
j_call: TRBJ2-1
d_call: TRBD1
clone_size: -
v_call: TRBV5-1

cdr3_nt: TGTGCCAGCATCTTCACGGGGGGAAGGGACACTGAAGCTTTCTTT
cdr3_aa: CASIFTGGRDTEAFF
cdr3_length: 15
j_call: TRBJ1-1
d_call: -
clone_size: -
v_call: TRBV6-5

cdr3_nt: TGTGCCAGCAGTCCCCAGGGGGAGATCTATGGCTACACCTTC
cdr3_aa: CASSPQGEIYGYTF
cdr3_length: 14
j_call: TRBJ1-2
d_call: TRBD1
clone_size: -
v_call: TRBV27

cdr3_nt: TGTGCCAGCAGTTTAGGCGGGTTCGAGCAGTACTTC
cdr3_aa: CASSLGGFEQYF
cdr3_length: 12
j_call: TRBJ2-7
d_call: -
clone_size: -
v_call: TRBV27

cdr3_nt: TGTGCCAGCAGTTTGCCAGGGTCGGTCAATGGCTACACCTTC
cdr3_aa: CASSLPGSVNGYTF
cdr3_length: 14
j_call: TRBJ1-2
d_call: -
clone_size: -
v_call: TRBV28

cdr3_nt: TGCAGCGTTGAGACAGCTTACGCGAACACCGGGGAGCTGTTTTTT
cdr3_aa: CSVETAYANTGELFF
cdr3_length: 15
j_call: TRBJ2-2
d_call: -
clone_size: -
v_call: TRBV29-1

cdr3_nt: TGTGCCAGTAGTACCTGGACTAGCGGGAGTAATGAGCAGTTCTTC
cdr3_aa: CASSTWTSGSNEQFF
cdr3_length: 15
j_call: TRBJ2-1
d_call: TRBD2
clone_size: -
v_call: TRBV19

cdr3_nt: TGCGCCAGCAGCCAAGACCTAGGTGGGAATGAAAAACTGTTTTTT
cdr3_aa: CASSQDLGGNEKLFF
cdr3_length: 15
j_call: TRBJ1-4
d_call: -
clone_size: -
v_call: TRBV4-3

cdr3_nt: TGTGCCAGCAGGAGCATTAATACCAGGGATAAGCAGTTCTTC
cdr3_aa: CASRSINTRDKQFF
cdr3_length: 14
j_call: TRBJ2-1
d_call: -
clone_size: -
v_call: TRBV27

cdr3_nt: TGTGCCAGCAGTGAAGGGTACTCCACAGATACGCAGTATTTT
cdr3_aa: CASSEGYSTDTQYF
cdr3_length: 14
j_call: TRBJ2-3
d_call: -
clone_size: -
v_call: TRBV2

cdr3_nt: TGTGCCTGGAGTGTATCTCAGGGGCCCTACGAGCAGTACTTC
cdr3_aa: CAWSVSQGPYEQYF
cdr3_length: 14
j_call: TRBJ2-7
d_call: -
clone_size: -
v_call: TRBV30

cdr3_nt: TGTGCCAGCAGACCCCCGGGACAGGGGGCGGCCTACGAGCAGTACTTC
cdr3_aa: CASRPPGQGAAYEQYF
cdr3_length: 16
j_call: TRBJ2-7
d_call: TRBD1
clone_size: -
v_call: TRBV7-9

cdr3_nt: TGTGCCAGCAGCTTAGGCGGAGCCGCCAATGAGCAGTTCTTC
cdr3_aa: CASSLGGAANEQFF
cdr3_length: 14
j_call: TRBJ2-1
d_call: -
clone_size: -
v_call: TRBV13

cdr3_nt: TGTGCCATCAGTGACGAGGCATTGAACTATGGCTACACCTTC
cdr3_aa: CAISDEALNYGYTF
cdr3_length: 14
j_call: TRBJ1-2
d_call: -
clone_size: -
v_call: TRBV10-3

cdr3_nt: TGTGCCAGCAGCGGACAGGGGTTAGGCGAAAAACTGTTTTTT
cdr3_aa: CASSGQGLGEKLFF
cdr3_length: 14
j_call: TRBJ1-4
d_call: TRBD1
clone_size: -
v_call: TRBV9

cdr3_nt: TGTGCCAGTAGTTGGCTAGCGTCAGGTACGCAGTATTTT
cdr3_aa: CASSWLASGTQYF
cdr3_length: 13
j_call: TRBJ2-3
d_call: -
clone_size: once
v_call: TRBV19

cdr3_nt: TGTGCCAGCAGCCCCCCCATGGGGGGACAGCAAGTCTACGAGCAGTACTTC
cdr3_aa: CASSPPMGGQQVYEQYF
cdr3_length: 17
j_call: TRBJ2-7
d_call: -
clone_size: -
v_call: TRBV7-9

cdr3_nt: TGTGCCAGCAGCTCCGGCACAGATACGCAGTATTTT
cdr3_aa: CASSSGTDTQYF
cdr3_length: 12
j_call: TRBJ2-3
d_call: -
clone_size: -
v_call: TRBV7-9

cdr3_nt: TGTGCCATCACCCCGGGACTCTACACAGATACGCAGTATTTT
cdr3_aa: CAITPGLYTDTQYF
cdr3_length: 14
j_call: TRBJ2-3
d_call: -
clone_size: -
v_call: TRBV10-3

cdr3_nt: TGTGCCAGCAGTTACCTTCCAGATACGCAGTATTTT
cdr3_aa: CASSYLPDTQYF
cdr3_length: 12
j_call: TRBJ2-3
d_call: -
clone_size: -
v_call: TRBV6-6

cdr3_nt: TGTGCCAGCAGCTATAGTGCGGGAGGTCAGCCCCAGCATTTT
cdr3_aa: CASSYSAGGQPQHF
cdr3_length: 14
j_call: TRBJ1-5
d_call: -
clone_size: -
v_call: TRBV7-9

cdr3_nt: TGCGCCAGCAGCTTGGTCGGGGGGGCCCCAGAGACCCAGTACTTC
cdr3_aa: CASSLVGGAPETQYF
cdr3_length: 15
j_call: TRBJ2-5
d_call: TRBD2
clone_size: -
v_call: TRBV5-1

cdr3_nt: TGTGCCAGCAGCCCTTCCGGGGGGACAGATACGCAGTATTTT
cdr3_aa: CASSPSGGTDTQYF
cdr3_length: 14
j_call: TRBJ2-3
d_call: TRBD2
clone_size: -
v_call: TRBV7-3

cdr3_nt: TGTGCCAGCAGCTTACCCCCACCCCATGGGAGATACACAGATACGCAGTATTTT
cdr3_aa: CASSLPPPHGRYTDTQYF
cdr3_length: 18
j_call: TRBJ2-3
d_call: -
clone_size: -
v_call: TRBV5-6

cdr3_nt: TGCGCCAGCAGCCAAGTGAGCGGGGGGGCTAATACGCAGTATTTT
cdr3_aa: CASSQVSGGANTQYF
cdr3_length: 15
j_call: TRBJ2-3
d_call: TRBD2
clone_size: -
v_call: TRBV4-1

cdr3_nt: TGTGCCAGCAGTTCGCTAGCGGAGAGCACAGATACGCAGTATTTT
cdr3_aa: CASSSLAESTDTQYF
cdr3_length: 15
j_call: TRBJ2-3
d_call: TRBD2
clone_size: -
v_call: TRBV27

cdr3_nt: TGTGCCAGTAGTAGTTGGACAGCGAATGAAAAACTGTTTTTT
cdr3_aa: CASSSWTANEKLFF
cdr3_length: 14
j_call: TRBJ1-4
d_call: -
clone_size: -
v_call: TRBV19

cdr3_nt: TGTGCCAGCAGCTCGGGACAGGGGGAATACGAGCAGTACTTC
cdr3_aa: CASSSGQGEYEQYF
cdr3_length: 14
j_call: TRBJ2-7
d_call: TRBD1
clone_size: -
v_call: TRBV27

cdr3_nt: TGTGCCAGCAGTGAAGTAACGACAGGCCCCTATGGCTACACCTTC
cdr3_aa: CASSEVTTGPYGYTF
cdr3_length: 15
j_call: TRBJ1-2
d_call: -
clone_size: -
v_call: TRBV6-1

cdr3_nt: TGTGCCAGTAACGGGGGAATCACAGATACGCAGTATTTT
cdr3_aa: CASNGGITDTQYF
cdr3_length: 13
j_call: TRBJ2-3
d_call: -
clone_size: -
v_call: TRBV19

cdr3_nt: TGTGCCAGCAGTGAATGGACTCCCGTGAAGGCCTACGAGCAGTACTTC
cdr3_aa: CASSEWTPVKAYEQYF
cdr3_length: 16
j_call: TRBJ2-7
d_call: -
clone_size: -
v_call: TRBV2

cdr3_nt: TGTGCCAGCAGCTTAGGTAGCGGGACGTCCACAGATACGCAGTATTTT
cdr3_aa: CASSLGSGTSTDTQYF
cdr3_length: 16
j_call: TRBJ2-3
d_call: TRBD2
clone_size: -
v_call: TRBV5-6

cdr3_nt: TGCGCCAGCAGTGAGGAGGGACTAGCAACAGATACGCAGTATTTT
cdr3_aa: CASSEEGLATDTQYF
cdr3_length: 15
j_call: TRBJ2-3
d_call: TRBD2
clone_size: -
v_call: TRBV10-1

cdr3_nt: TGTGCCAGCAGCTATCTCCGGGACAGGGCAATTCACAATGAGCAGTTCTTC
cdr3_aa: CASSYLRDRAIHNEQFF
cdr3_length: 17
j_call: TRBJ2-1
d_call: TRBD1
clone_size: -
v_call: TRBV5-4

cdr3_nt: TGTGCCAGCAGTCCCCAGATGAACACTGAAGCTTTCTTT
cdr3_aa: CASSPQMNTEAFF
cdr3_length: 13
j_call: TRBJ1-1
d_call: -
clone_size: -
v_call: TRBV27

cdr3_nt: TGTGCCAGCAGCATTAGTAGCCACTCCTCTAGCACAGATACGCAGTATTTT
cdr3_aa: CASSISSHSSSTDTQYF
cdr3_length: 17
j_call: TRBJ2-3
d_call: -
clone_size: -
v_call: TRBV7-2

cdr3_nt: TGTGCCAGCAGTTTATTCAGTTACGAGACCCAGTACTTC
cdr3_aa: CASSLFSYETQYF
cdr3_length: 13
j_call: TRBJ2-5
d_call: -
clone_size: -
v_call: TRBV27

cdr3_nt: TGTGCCGGATCGGACAGCCCCAGCTCCTACAATGAGCAGTTCTTC
cdr3_aa: CAGSDSPSSYNEQFF
cdr3_length: 15
j_call: TRBJ2-1
d_call: -
clone_size: -
v_call: TRBV18

cdr3_nt: TGCGCCAGCAGCCAAGAAGCGGCGGGGGCAGCCTACGAGCAGTACTTC
cdr3_aa: CASSQEAAGAAYEQYF
cdr3_length: 16
j_call: TRBJ2-7
d_call: -
clone_size: -
v_call: TRBV4-3

cdr3_nt: TGCGCCAGCAGCCAAGATAATGGGGGAGGCCTTACCTACGAGCAGTACTTC
cdr3_aa: CASSQDNGGGLTYEQYF
cdr3_length: 17
j_call: TRBJ2-7
d_call: -
clone_size: -
v_call: TRBV4-1

cdr3_nt: TGTGCCAGCAGCCAAGATGCGGCACAGGGCTCCTACGAGCAGTACTTC
cdr3_aa: CASSQDAAQGSYEQYF
cdr3_length: 16
j_call: TRBJ2-7
d_call: -
clone_size: -
v_call: TRBV4-2

cdr3_nt: TGTGCCAGCAGCCCAGGGGGCTTAGCGGGAGCCAAAAACATTCAGTACTTC
cdr3_aa: CASSPGGLAGAKNIQYF
cdr3_length: 17
j_call: TRBJ2-4
d_call: -
clone_size: -
v_call: TRBV7-9

cdr3_nt: TGCGCCAGCAGCCATTTCGCGTTTTGGGCAGACGGAAAAGAGACCCAGTACTTC
cdr3_aa: CASSHFAFWADGKETQYF
cdr3_length: 18
j_call: TRBJ2-5
d_call: -
clone_size: once
v_call: TRBV4-1

cdr3_nt: TGTGCCAGCAGCTCGGGGGGTGATGGCTACACCTTC
cdr3_aa: CASSSGGDGYTF
cdr3_length: 12
j_call: TRBJ1-2
d_call: -
clone_size: -
v_call: TRBV11-3

cdr3_nt: TGTGCCAGCAGCTCGGGACTAGCGGGAGAAGAGCAGTACTTC
cdr3_aa: CASSSGLAGEEQYF
cdr3_length: 14
j_call: TRBJ2-7
d_call: TRBD2
clone_size: -
v_call: TRBV7-8